These 28 T cell receptor beta chains share one sample of origin, sequenced in a study of blood T cell repertoires in COVID-19. The table came from immunoSEQ multiplex PCR; TCRdb's copy has only in-frame clones and leaves some out. The sample consists of 200,000 or so clones, around nine tenths of them appearing once. Sequenced sample: PBMCs or T cells enriched from blood (not recorded which). The origin of the receptors is a man aged 25-40 years who had recovered from COVID-19.

The chain combines TRBV4-2 with TRBJ2-5; possible D gene TRBD2, 7 bases. The CDR3 runs 15 residues. The germline CDR1 and CDR2 sequences are LGHNA and YNFKEQ. V shed 8 bases and J shed 2 bases, with 18 bases lying between them. CDR3 sequence reads: CASEPGGGVQETQYF. The CDR3 nucleotides read TGTGCCAGCGAGCCGGGGGGCGGGGTACAAGAGACCCAGTACTTC.

This chain joins TRBV18 and TRBJ2-2; D is perhaps TRBD1 (7 bases). The CDR3 consists of 15 residues. V lost 3 bases and J 3 bases, leaving 11 bases between the germline ends. Germline-derived CDR1 and CDR2 are KGHSH and LQKENI. The CDR3: CASSPSRGDTGELFF. CDR3 in DNA: TGTGCCAGCTCACCTTCCAGGGGGGACACCGGGGAGCTGTTTTTT.

The chain joins TRBV21-1 to TRBJ1-6; TRBD1 reflects the table's D call only, with no check against the DNA. TRBV21-1 is assigned pseudogene status. The CDR3 extends over 23 amino acids. The CDR3 sequence: CASYQPPDRVPATPKSYNSPLHF. In DNA form, the CDR3 reads TGTGCCAGTTACCAACCCCCGGACAGGGTACCTGCCACGCCTAAGTCTTATAATTCACCCCTCCACTTT.

This rearrangement joins TRBV5-1 to TRBJ2-7; D may be TRBD1 (7 bases). The V and J ends lost 2 bases and 2 bases respectively, with 14 bases between them. The CDR3 length is 15 residues. Germline-derived CDR1 and CDR2 are SGHRS and YFSETQ. The CDR3 is CASSFQGGPTYEQYF. The CDR3 bases are TGCGCCAGCAGCTTCCAGGGGGGCCCTACCTACGAGCAGTACTTC.

The V gene is TRBV7-8, the J gene TRBJ2-3, with D maybe TRBD1 (6 bases). Per germline, CDR1 SGHVS and CDR2 FQNEAQ. The CDR3 is made up of 17 amino acids. Trimming stripped 1 base from V and 8 bases from J, with 22 bases between. The chain's CDR3 is CASSLEGGATRAGTQYF. CDR3 nucleotides: TGTGCCAGCAGCTTAGAAGGGGGTGCGACCCGGGCAGGTACGCAGTATTTT. The full variable domain, in which reference TRBV7-8 and TRBJ2-3 provide the parts outside the CDR3, is GAGVSQSPRYKVAKRGQDVALRCDPISGHVSLFWYQQALGQGPEFLTYFQNEAQLDKSGLPSDRFFAERPEGSVSTLKIQRTQQEDSAVYLCASSLEGGATRAGTQYFGPGTRLTVL.

The CDR3 coding sequence is TGTGCCAGCAGTTCGCGGGAGGGCTCCTACAATGAGCAGTTCTTC. Translation: CASSSREGSYNEQFF. This chain uses TRBV7-6 with TRBJ2-1, with 9 positions matching TRBD2. Germline CDR1 is SGHVS and CDR2 is FNYEAQ. The V gene end was trimmed by 6 bases and the J gene end by 0 bases; junction bases not matched to a gene: 3. This CDR3 comprises 15 residues.

The chain combines TRBV5-8 with TRBJ2-5; maybe TRBD1 (5 bases). Germline V gene data show CDR1 as SGHTS and CDR2 as YDEGEE. This CDR3 has 13 amino acids. V was cut by 0 bases and J by 5 bases, with 8 bases left in between. CDR3 coding DNA: TGTGCCAGCAGCTTGGAGGGGTGGGAGACCCAGTACTTC. This translates into CASSLEGWETQYF.

In its sample, this clone was seen a few times. V is TRBV21-1 and J is TRBJ2-2; the table's D call TRBD2 went unverified against the DNA. TRBV21-1 corresponds to a pseudogene. The CDR3 is 16 residues long. This chain's CDR3 is CASSKSVLVRIGELFF. The CDR3, as DNA: TGTGCCAGCAGCAAATCTGTCCTGGTGCGAATCGGGGAGCTGTTTTTT.

The chain recombines TRBV27 with TRBJ2-3, with TRBD2 matching 9 bases. The trim removed 5 bases at V and 2 bases at J, leaving 11 bases unmatched. The CDR3 length is 17 residues. Germline CDR1 reads MNHEY; CDR2 reads SMNVEV (reference sequence). The chain's CDR3 is CASSPRGSGGSTDTQYF. The DNA for the CDR3 is TGTGCCAGCAGTCCGCGTGGTAGCGGGGGATCCACAGATACGCAGTATTTT.

The rearrangement uses TRBV9 and TRBJ2-7, with 9 nucleotides matching TRBD2. Germline CDR1 and CDR2: SGDLS and YYNGEE. J lost 5 bases, V lost 4 bases, and 7 bases had no gene match. The CDR3 contains 14 residues. DNA for the CDR3: TGTGCCAGCAGCCCCGTAGCGGGAGCCCACGAGCAGTACTTC. Amino acids: CASSPVAGAHEQYF. Supplemented by reference TRBV9 and TRBJ2-7, the full variable domain reads DSGVTQTPKHLITATGQRVTLRCSPRSGDLSVYWYQQSLDQGLQFLIQYYNGEERAKGNILERFSAQQFPDLHSELNLSSLELGDSALYFCASSPVAGAHEQYFGPGTRLTVT.

This clone was observed a single time. The rearrangement uses TRBV3-1 (or the pseudogene TRBV3-2) and TRBJ2-7, with TRBD2 as a possible D gene (5 bases). The length of the CDR3 is 11 residues. The germline V and J ends were trimmed by 5 bases and 5 bases, with 7 bases remaining between them. Germline lookup yields CDR1 LGHDT and CDR2 YNNKEL (reference sequence). The CDR3 bases are TGTGCCAGCAGCTCGAGGGACGAGCAGTACTTC. Translating it yields CASSSRDEQYF.

This clone was recorded at least ten times. CDR3 sequence reads: CASETQGGNQPQHF. The CDR3 DNA follows: TGTGCCAGCGAGACCCAGGGGGGCAATCAGCCCCAGCATTTT. V gene TRBV6-4 combines with J gene TRBJ1-5; 7 nucleotides align to TRBD1. The CDR3 runs 14 residues. V dropped 8 bases and J dropped 2; count of bases not matched to a gene: 6. Germline CDR1 MRHNA, CDR2 SNTAGT.

The chain couples TRBV9 to TRBJ1-1; 8 nucleotides line up with TRBD1. The CDR3 totals 14 residues. Germline V CDR1 and CDR2: SGDLS, YYNGEE. Trimming cost V 1 base and J 2 bases; bases outside gene matches: 1. CDR3 amino acids: CASSVQGANTEAFF. DNA of the CDR3: TGTGCCAGCAGCGTACAGGGGGCAAACACTGAAGCTTTCTTT. The complete variable domain, with remaining parts taken from reference TRBV9 and TRBJ1-1, reads DSGVTQTPKHLITATGQRVTLRCSPRSGDLSVYWYQQSLDQGLQFLIQYYNGEERAKGNILERFSAQQFPDLHSELNLSSLELGDSALYFCASSVQGANTEAFFGQGTRLTVV.

This clone was observed once. This chain uses TRBV28 with TRBJ1-1, with TRBD1 matching 8 bases. V shed 1 base and J 6 bases; nucleotides not matched to a gene: 10. Germline V gene lookup returns CDR1 MDHEN and CDR2 SYDVKM. This CDR3 spans 16 amino acids. Here the CDR3 reads CASSLYRGATLAEAFF. CDR3 DNA: TGTGCCAGCAGTTTATACAGGGGGGCCACGCTGGCTGAAGCTTTCTTT.

This chain connects TRBV28 to TRBJ2-2, with D possibly TRBD2 on 6 matching bases. Germline CDR1 is MDHEN and CDR2 is SYDVKM. With 9 bases removed from V and 5 bases from J, the gap between germline ends came to 13 bases. This CDR3 has 13 residues. CDR3 loop: CASRRGGTGELFF. For the CDR3, the DNA is TGTGCCAGTCGGCGGGGCGGGACCGGGGAGCTGTTTTTT.

V gene TRBV6-4 combines with J gene TRBJ1-2; unclear D gene. This CDR3 is 14 amino acids long. Germline V gives CDR1 MRHNA, CDR2 SNTAGT. V was cut by 8 bases and J by 4 bases, with 17 bases left in between. CDR3 protein: CASRPDVGLYGYTF. For the CDR3, the DNA is TGTGCCAGCCGGCCCGATGTTGGGCTCTATGGCTACACCTTC.

This sequence joins TRBV18 and TRBJ2-1; D unresolved. Germline assignment: CDR1 KGHSH and CDR2 LQKENI. CDR3 length: 15 amino acids. With 2 bases removed from V and 0 bases from J, the gap between germline ends came to 8 bases. The DNA of the CDR3 is TGTGCCAGCTCACCAGGTCCCAGCTCCTACAATGAGCAGTTCTTC. Its protein product is CASSPGPSSYNEQFF.

The V call is TRBV7-3, the J call TRBJ2-3; D uncertain. In germline, CDR1 is SGHTA, CDR2 FQGTGA. The CDR3 extends over 14 amino acids. V dropped 3 bases and J dropped 0 bases, with 7 bases sitting between them. CDR3 nucleotides: TGTGCCAGCAGCTTTAGCCTTAGCACAGATACGCAGTATTTT. Its translation is CASSFSLSTDTQYF.

Here the CDR3 DNA reads TGTGCCAGCAGGGGGGACATCGAGGAACTGTTTTTT. Translating it yields CASRGDIEELFF. This sequence joins TRBV2 and TRBJ1-4; TRBD1 might be the D (6 bases). Germline V gene data show CDR1 as SNHLY and CDR2 as FYNNEI. Trimming took 6 bases from V and 12 from J, leaving 14 bases between them. This CDR3 is 12 amino acids long.

This clone occurred once. The V call is TRBV28, the J call TRBJ2-7; D not resolved. This CDR3 has 13 residues. The germline CDR1 and CDR2 sequences are MDHEN and SYDVKM. Trimming took 3 bases from V and 3 from J, leaving 9 bases between them. CDR3 residues: CASSLTENYEQYF. CDR3 DNA sequence: TGTGCCAGCAGTTTGACTGAGAACTACGAGCAGTACTTC.

This chain links TRBV7-3 with TRBJ1-1, with D hard to call. Germline CDR1 and CDR2: SGHTA and FQGTGA. The CDR3 is made up of 13 amino acids. Trimming stripped 5 bases from V and 1 base from J, with 8 bases between. The CDR3 here is CASSPSGNTEAFF. The CDR3 DNA reads TGTGCCAGCAGCCCAAGCGGGAACACTGAAGCTTTCTTT.

The V gene is TRBV5-6, the J gene TRBJ1-6; 10 bases match TRBD1. The junction had 5 bases not matched to a gene; V was cut back by 4 bases and J by 10 bases. The CDR3 runs 14 residues. CDR1 SGHDT and CDR2 YYEEEE come from the germline V gene. For the CDR3, the DNA is TGTGCCAGCAGCCGACAGGGGGCCGGATCACCCCTCCACTTT. Its protein product is CASSRQGAGSPLHF.

This sequence joins TRBV3-1 (or the pseudogene TRBV3-2) and TRBJ2-7; TRBD1 matches at 7 bases. Germline V gene sequence: CDR1 LGHDT, CDR2 YNNKEL (reference sequence). The length of the CDR3 is 15 residues. The trim removed 4 bases at V and 0 bases at J, leaving 6 bases unmatched. CDR3 bases: TGTGCCAGCAGCCCGGGGACAGAATACTCCTACGAGCAGTACTTC. It is translated as CASSPGTEYSYEQYF.

This rearrangement joins TRBV5-1 to TRBJ1-4, with D maybe TRBD1 (6 bases). The CDR3 contains 15 residues. Germline V gene data show CDR1 as SGHRS and CDR2 as YFSETQ. The V and J ends lost 4 bases and 5 bases respectively, with 15 bases between them. For the CDR3, the DNA is TGCGCCAGCAGCGGAGGACAGCAAAGAAATGAAAAACTGTTTTTT. This encodes CASSGGQQRNEKLFF.

The chain has TRBV5-5 and TRBJ2-2, with 9 bases lining up with TRBD1. Germline V gene sequence: CDR1 SGHKS, CDR2 YYEKEE (reference sequence). The CDR3 length is 17 residues. Losses at the gene ends were 3 bases for V and 3 bases for J; bases not matched to a gene: 9. CDR3 sequence: CASSSLPQGAYTGELFF. In nucleotides, the CDR3 is TGTGCCAGCAGCTCCCTACCACAGGGGGCATACACCGGGGAGCTGTTTTTT.

The DNA for the CDR3 is TGTGCCAGCAGCTTACAGCGGAACTATGGCTACACCTTC. Translating it yields CASSLQRNYGYTF. The V call is TRBV13, the J call TRBJ1-2; D unresolved. V was cut by 2 bases and J by 2 bases, with 6 bases left in between. This CDR3 spans 13 amino acids. Germline V gene data show CDR1 as PRHDT and CDR2 as FYEKMQ (reference sequence).

The V and J genes are TRBV6-6 and TRBJ1-1; D unclear. With 7 bases removed from V and 4 bases from J, the gap between germline ends came to 16 bases. Per germline, CDR1 MNHNY and CDR2 SVGAGI (reference sequence). This CDR3 is built from 14 residues. CDR3 nucleotide sequence: TGTGCCAGCACAGGCGAGATACCCCGCACTGAAGCTTTCTTT. Protein product: CASTGEIPRTEAFF.

J is TRBJ1-1 and V is TRBV28; tentatively, D is TRBD1 (6 bases). Trimming pared 3 bases from V and 8 bases from J, leaving 7 bases between. Germline V CDR1 and CDR2: MDHEN, SYDVKM. The CDR3 sequence is 11 residues long. CDR3 residues: CASSFDREAFF. Here the CDR3 DNA reads TGTGCCAGCAGTTTTGACAGGGAAGCTTTCTTT.